A selection of T cell receptor beta chains follows, all from one sample in a study of breast tumors, draining lymph nodes, adjacent tissues. Each CDR3 protein gets one entry after TCRdb re-called the multiplex PCR reads with MiXCR. The sample has about 180,000 distinct CDR3 sequences, about 34% seen once; the top ten hold 3% to 4%. The specimen was axillary lymph node tissue. The receptors were sampled from a female donor with breast cancer. Some clones in this sample may be carry-over from other donors' samples. The CDR3 runs from the conserved cysteine through the conserved F or W.

TRBJ1-2	TRBV24-1	CATSEDLGTEEDGYTF
TRBJ1-5	TRBV7-8	CASSPREGSNQPQHF
TRBJ1-1	TRBV7-3	CASSLLGNTEAFF
TRBJ1-2	TRBV19	CASRAGLGPGYGYTF
TRBJ2-7	TRBV4-3	CASSQELAGPEEQYF
TRBJ1-4	TRBV5-1	CASSPPQGNEKLFF
TRBJ2-7	TRBV7-2	CASSWELAGGHEQYF
TRBJ2-6	TRBV5-6	CASKLAGEGGANVLTF
TRBJ2-3	TRBV7-3	CASSRPPEGTDTQYF
TRBJ2-3	TRBV4-2	CASSQTGTGEGTDTQYF
TRBJ2-1	TRBV6-2/TRBV6-3	CASSSRKTLNEQFF
TRBJ2-1	TRBV14	CASSQEMVGLGEQFF
TRBJ2-2	TRBV7-2	CANSLVAGTGTSGELFF
TRBJ2-1	TRBV5-1	CASRGRGQGVNEQFF
TRBJ1-2	TRBV7-2	CASSPFKGYTF
TRBJ1-3	TRBV18	CASSHLTGGASGNTIYF
TRBJ1-1	TRBV3-1	CASSQEVMGLEAFF
TRBJ2-7	TRBV27	CASSLSGGDRVYEQYF
TRBJ2-7	TRBV15	CATSRVPFSGTGEDEQYF
TRBJ2-7	TRBV20-1	CSATPGQGNHEQYF
TRBJ2-3	TRBV9	CASSAEGGDTQYF
TRBJ1-2	TRBV6-5	CASSPGQGWGYTF
TRBJ1-2	TRBV4-1	CASSQDGAAFYGYTF
TRBJ1-6	TRBV28	CASSFEEGYDYSPLHF